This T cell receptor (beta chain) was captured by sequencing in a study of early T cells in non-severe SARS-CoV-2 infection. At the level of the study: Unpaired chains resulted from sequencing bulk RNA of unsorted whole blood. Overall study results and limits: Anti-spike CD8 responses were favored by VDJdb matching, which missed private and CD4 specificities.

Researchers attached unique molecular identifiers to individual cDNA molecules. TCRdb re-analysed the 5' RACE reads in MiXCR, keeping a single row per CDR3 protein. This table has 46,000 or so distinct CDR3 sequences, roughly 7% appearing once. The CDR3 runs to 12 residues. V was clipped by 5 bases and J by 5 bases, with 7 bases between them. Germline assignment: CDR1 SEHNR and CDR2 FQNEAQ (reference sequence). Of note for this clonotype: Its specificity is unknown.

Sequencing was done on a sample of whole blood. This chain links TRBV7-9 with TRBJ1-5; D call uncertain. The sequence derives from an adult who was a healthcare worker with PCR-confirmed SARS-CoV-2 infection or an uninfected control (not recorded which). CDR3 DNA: TGTGCCAGCAGCCCTATAGATCAGCCCCAGCATTTT. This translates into CASSPIDQPQHF.